The next 31 T cell receptor beta chains were all read from a single sample in a study of cytotoxic CD8 clonotypes in ibrutinib-treated CLL. The data were produced by immunoSEQ multiplex PCR, yet TCRdb's version contains in-frame clones alone and is incomplete. The sample consists of around 310,000 clones, about 80% of them appearing once. Sequencing was performed on PBMCs, taken before ibrutinib treatment. All receptors come from a human donor with chronic lymphocytic leukemia.

The rearrangement joins TRBV28 to TRBJ1-2, with D unresolved. The CDR3 extends over 14 amino acids. CDR1 MDHEN and CDR2 SYDVKM come from the germline V gene. V was cut by 5 bases and J by 6 bases, with 16 bases left in between. CDR3 in DNA: TGTGCCAGCAGTATACGAAAAGGAGTAAATGGCTACACCTTC. Translating gives CASSIRKGVNGYTF.

This clone was observed a few times. V and J are TRBV27 and TRBJ1-5; D may be TRBD1 (5 bases). The CDR3 contains 14 residues. Trimming left V 6 bases short and J 1 base short, with 10 bases between. The germline CDR1 and CDR2 sequences are MNHEY and SMNVEV (reference sequence). This CDR3 is CASSRGRSNQPQHF. As DNA, the CDR3 is TGTGCCAGCAGCCGGGGACGGAGCAATCAGCCCCAGCATTTT.

Here the CDR3 DNA reads TGTGCCAGCAGTGATCTGAGCTTTGGGCAGTTCTTC. Translating gives CASSDLSFGQFF. The rearrangement joins TRBV6-5 to TRBJ2-1; D uncertain. From germline, CDR1 is MNHEY and CDR2 SVGAGI. This CDR3 is built from 12 residues. The V gene lost 5 bases and the J gene lost 12 bases, with 14 bases spanning the gap.

The chain combines TRBV4-1 with TRBJ1-5, with no clear D. CDR3 size: 17 residues. Trimming cost V 1 base and J 2 bases, with 15 bases left between them. CDR1 MGHRA and CDR2 YSYEKL come from the germline V gene. Written as DNA, the CDR3 is TGCGCCAGCAGCCAAGTGGGCGGAGTCGTCGGCAATCAGCCCCAGCATTTT. Protein sequence: CASSQVGGVVGNQPQHF.

The chain couples TRBV5-1 to TRBJ2-3; D remains unclear. CDR1 is SGHRS, CDR2 YFSETQ, per germline. Trimming cost V 0 bases and J 3 bases, with 14 bases left between them. The CDR3 runs 16 residues. CDR3 DNA: TGCGCCAGCAGCTTGGGGACCCACCATCGGACAGATACGCAGTATTTT. It encodes CASSLGTHHRTDTQYF.

The chain joins TRBV30 to TRBJ2-4; TRBD2 is a possible D gene (6 bases). The CDR3 length is 16 residues. CDR1 is GTSNPN, CDR2 SVGIG, per germline (reference sequence). V shed 0 bases and J shed 0 bases, with 12 bases lying between them. CDR3 sequence: CAWSVGGFTAKNIQYF. For the CDR3, the DNA is TGTGCCTGGAGTGTGGGGGGTTTCACAGCCAAAAACATTCAGTACTTC.

The sample holds a few counts of this clone. The J gene is TRBJ2-5, the V gene TRBV18, with D possibly matching TRBD2 (6 bases). Per germline, CDR1 KGHSH and CDR2 LQKENI. The V and J ends lost 1 base and 2 bases respectively, with 8 bases between them. This CDR3 spans 14 amino acids. The DNA of the CDR3 is TGTGCCAGCTCACCACGGGCGGGGCAAGAGACCCAGTACTTC. It specifies CASSPRAGQETQYF.

The chain links TRBV10-1 to TRBJ2-1; no clear D. The length of the CDR3 is 8 residues. V was trimmed by 5 bases and J by 15 bases, leaving 5 bases between them. Germline V gene data show CDR1 as WNHNN and CDR2 as SYGVQD (reference sequence). The chain's CDR3 is CASSLRFF. For the CDR3, the DNA is TGCGCCAGCAGTCTTCGGTTCTTC.

The V gene is TRBV12-5, the J gene TRBJ2-7; D is unclear. There are 12 residues in the CDR3. Germline assignment: CDR1 LGHNT and CDR2 FRNRAP. The germline V and J ends were trimmed by 6 bases and 3 bases, with 9 bases remaining between them. Here the CDR3 reads CASGQTNYEQYF. The CDR3, as DNA: TGTGCTAGTGGACAGACCAACTACGAGCAGTACTTC.

This chain connects TRBV27 to TRBJ2-1, with D unclear. The CDR3 consists of 11 residues. The ends were cut back, 1 base at V and 5 bases at J, with 0 bases in the middle. CDR1 and CDR2 (germline): MNHEY, SMNVEV (reference sequence). The CDR3 nucleotides are TGTGCCAGCAGTTTATACAATGAGCAGTTCTTC. Protein product: CASSLYNEQFF.

The chain is built from TRBV5-6 and TRBJ1-2, with 7 bases that match TRBD1. CDR3 length: 15 amino acids. From germline, CDR1 is SGHDT and CDR2 YYEEEE. The J segment lost 4 bases and the V segment lost 0 bases, leaving 6 bases of the junction unmatched. CDR3 sequence reads: CASSLGPRDSYGYTF. The CDR3 DNA sequence: TGTGCCAGCAGCTTGGGTCCCAGGGACAGCTATGGCTACACCTTC. Full variable domain (remainder filled in from reference TRBV5-6 and TRBJ1-2): DAGVTQSPTHLIKTRGQQVTLRCSPKSGHDTVSWYQQALGQGPQFIFQYYEEEERQRGNFPDRFSGHQFPNYSSELNVNALLLGDSALYLCASSLGPRDSYGYTFGSGTRLTVV.

Written as DNA, the CDR3 is TGCAGCGTTGAACCGAGGGGCGGAGGGACTGAAGCTTTCTTT. Its translation: CSVEPRGGGTEAFF. The rearrangement links TRBV29-1 to TRBJ1-1; D might be TRBD1 (5 bases). The length of the CDR3 is 14 residues. Trimming took 2 bases from V and 5 from J, leaving 15 bases between them. Per the germline V gene, CDR1 is SQVTM and CDR2 is ANQGSEA.

The chain uses TRBV7-2 and TRBJ2-7; TRBD2 agrees at 13 bases. This CDR3 has 17 amino acids. With V trimmed by 5 bases and J by 4 bases, 11 bases remained unmatched. Germline V gene sequence: CDR1 SGHTA, CDR2 FQGNSA. The CDR3 sequence is CASSHTSGRGSRYEQYF. CDR3 bases: TGTGCCAGCAGCCACACTAGCGGGAGGGGGAGTCGATACGAGCAGTACTTC.

J is TRBJ2-3 and V is TRBV5-6; D is uncertain. The CDR3 runs 15 residues. Germline loops: CDR1 SGHDT, CDR2 YYEEEE. The V end was cut by 1 base, the J end by 0 bases, with 9 bases between. The chain's CDR3 is CASSLYTTSTDTQYF. The CDR3 nucleotides are TGTGCCAGCAGCTTGTACACCACTAGCACAGATACGCAGTATTTT.

The V gene is TRBV11-2, the J gene TRBJ1-3; D is possibly TRBD1 (6 bases). Trimming pared 0 bases from V and 2 bases from J, leaving 14 bases between. There are 17 residues in the CDR3. Per the germline V gene, CDR1 is SGHAT and CDR2 is FQNNGV. The DNA for the CDR3 is TGTGCCAGCAGCTTAGACAGCGTGGGGGCTGCTGGAAACACCATATATTTT. Its protein product is CASSLDSVGAAGNTIYF. The full variable domain, in which reference TRBV11-2 and TRBJ1-3 provide the parts outside the CDR3, is EAGVAQSPRYKIIEKRQSVAFWCNPISGHATLYWYQQILGQGPKLLIQFQNNGVVDDSQLPKDRFSAERLKGVDSTLKIQPAKLEDSAVYLCASSLDSVGAAGNTIYFGEGSWLTVV.

CDR3 residues: CASSKGGSGETQYF. For the CDR3, the DNA is TGTGCCAGTAGTAAAGGGGGCTCTGGAGAGACCCAGTACTTC. The rearrangement uses TRBV19 and TRBJ2-5; 7 bases match TRBD1. V shed 4 bases and J 4 bases; nucleotides not matched to a gene: 6. The germline gives CDR1 LNHDA, CDR2 SQIVND (reference sequence). The length of the CDR3 is 14 residues. The full variable domain, in which reference TRBV19 and TRBJ2-5 provide the parts outside the CDR3, is DGGITQSPKYLFRKEGQNVTLSCEQNLNHDAMYWYRQDPGQGLRLIYYSQIVNDFQKGDIAEGYSVSREKKESFPLTVTSAQKNPTAFYLCASSKGGSGETQYFGPGTRLLVL.

This clone has more than one count but fewer than ten. The chain is built from TRBV20-1 and TRBJ1-2; no reliable D call. The CDR3 consists of 9 residues. The V end was cut by 7 bases, the J end by 5 bases, with 5 bases between. The germline CDR1 and CDR2 sequences are DFQATT and SNEGSKA (reference sequence). The DNA of the CDR3 is TGCAGTGGACCTTATGGCTACACCTTC. Translation gives CSGPYGYTF.

The chain links TRBV7-2 to TRBJ1-4; TRBD1 might be the D (6 bases). CDR1 and CDR2 (germline): SGHTA, FQGNSA. V lost 6 bases and J 7 bases, leaving 12 bases between the germline ends. The CDR3 has 13 amino acids. The CDR3 DNA sequence: TGTGCCAGCAGTCTAGGGACAAGTGAAAAACTGTTTTTT. Translation: CASSLGTSEKLFF.

This chain links TRBV7-2 with TRBJ2-1; 9 bases line up with TRBD1. This CDR3 has 17 residues. Germline V lookup: CDR1 SGHTA, CDR2 FQGNSA. The V gene end was trimmed by 8 bases and the J gene end by 5 bases; junction bases not matched to a gene: 16. The CDR3 sequence: CASQRGGGDRAHNEQFF. As DNA, the CDR3 is TGTGCCAGCCAACGGGGAGGCGGGGACAGGGCCCACAATGAGCAGTTCTTC. Full variable domain (missing parts from reference TRBV7-2 and TRBJ2-1): GAGVSQSPSNKVTEKGKDVELRCDPISGHTALYWYRQSLGQGLEFLIYFQGNSAPDKSGLPSDRFSAERTGGSVSTLTIQRTQQEDSAVYLCASQRGGGDRAHNEQFFGPGTRLTVL.

J is TRBJ2-3 and V is TRBV9; either TRBD1 or TRBD2 may fit D (5 bases each). The ends were cut back, 4 bases at V and 5 bases at J, with 11 bases in the middle. The CDR3 length is 13 residues. Germline V gene data show CDR1 as SGDLS and CDR2 as YYNGEE. The CDR3 region has the DNA TGTGCCAGCAGCTTCGGGGCAGGAGATACGCAGTATTTT. Its translation is CASSFGAGDTQYF.

This rearrangement joins TRBV27 to TRBJ1-1; no firm D call. Trimming left V 3 bases short and J 6 bases short, with 14 bases between. CDR3 size: 14 residues. The germline CDR1 and CDR2 sequences are MNHEY and SMNVEV (reference sequence). The CDR3: CASSFKEAGAEAFF. The CDR3 DNA is TGTGCCAGCAGTTTTAAAGAGGCCGGGGCTGAAGCTTTCTTT.

The chain uses TRBV5-1 and TRBJ2-7; 7 nucleotides line up with TRBD1. Germline V gives CDR1 SGHRS, CDR2 YFSETQ. Trimming at V came to 4 bases and at J to 3 bases, leaving 7 bases not matched to a gene. This CDR3 region has 14 residues. This CDR3 reads CASSTMTGYYEQYF. CDR3 bases: TGCGCCAGCAGCACGATGACAGGGTACTACGAGCAGTACTTC. Based on the CDR3 plus reference TRBV5-1 and TRBJ2-7, the full variable domain is KAGVTQTPRYLIKTRGQQVTLSCSPISGHRSVSWYQQTPGQGLQFLFEYFSETQRNKGNFPGRFSGRQFSNSRSEMNVSTLELGDSALYLCASSTMTGYYEQYFGPGTRLTVT.

The V call is TRBV25-1, the J call TRBJ1-4; D possibly corresponds to TRBD1 (5 bases). Deletions cut 4 bases from V and 6 bases from J, with 15 bases between. The V gene's germline CDR1 is MGHDK and CDR2 SYGVNS. CDR3 length: 15 amino acids. CDR3 coding DNA: TGTGCCAGCAGTGGCTTTACAGGTGGGGATGAAAAACTGTTTTTT. It codes for CASSGFTGGDEKLFF.

The V gene is TRBV5-4, the J gene TRBJ2-5; 9 positions match TRBD1. The germline gives CDR1 SGHNT, CDR2 YYREEE (reference sequence). After removal of 4 bases from V and 5 bases from J, the junction contained 9 bases not matched to a gene. The CDR3 spans 15 residues. This CDR3 is CASSNNRGLWETQYF. The CDR3 DNA reads as TGTGCCAGCAGCAATAACAGGGGGCTGTGGGAGACCCAGTACTTC.

This chain joins TRBV6-4 and TRBJ2-1; D gene uncertain. V was shortened by 5 bases and J by 7 bases, with 12 bases between the two germline ends. This CDR3 is 13 amino acids long. Germline assignment: CDR1 MRHNA and CDR2 SNTAGT. CDR3 coding DNA: TGTGCCAGCAGTCTAGATCTAGTGAATGAGCAGTTCTTC. It specifies CASSLDLVNEQFF.

V gene TRBV28 combines with J gene TRBJ2-1, with D perhaps TRBD1 (6 bases). V was shortened by 10 bases and J by 8 bases, with 12 bases between the two germline ends. The germline gives CDR1 MDHEN, CDR2 SYDVKM. This CDR3 has 11 residues. The CDR3 bases are TGTGCCACACAGGGCTCCGATGAGCAGTTCTTC. This translates into CATQGSDEQFF.

J is TRBJ1-2 and V is TRBV7-8, with D possibly matching TRBD1 (6 bases). Germline CDR1 and CDR2: SGHVS and FQNEAQ. The V end was cut by 5 bases, the J end by 2 bases, with 15 bases between. CDR3 length: 15 amino acids. CDR3 DNA: TGTGCCAGCAGCCAGACACAGACAGGCAACTATGGCTACACCTTC. It yields the protein CASSQTQTGNYGYTF.

The chain couples TRBV29-1 to TRBJ2-1; D is unclear. The V gene's germline CDR1 is SQVTM and CDR2 ANQGSEA. V lost 1 base, J lost 6 bases, and 10 bases lay in between. This CDR3 is 13 amino acids long. As DNA, the CDR3 is TGCAGCGTTGAAGTGGCCAGCAGCAATGAGCAGTTCTTC. It translates to CSVEVASSNEQFF.

The V and J genes are TRBV20-1 and TRBJ2-1; D uncertain. The CDR3 runs to 11 residues. Trimming cost V 6 bases and J 8 bases, with 11 bases left between them. Per the germline V gene, CDR1 is DFQATT and CDR2 is SNEGSKA (reference sequence). CDR3 in DNA: TGCAGTGCCGTAACGGGCTATGAGCAGTTCTTC. This encodes CSAVTGYEQFF.

The table lists this clone with a count of one. V and J are TRBV28 and TRBJ1-5; TRBD1 might be the D (5 bases). The CDR3 is 17 amino acids. The V gene lost 1 base and the J gene lost 1 base, with 14 bases spanning the gap. In germline, CDR1 is MDHEN, CDR2 SYDVKM. The CDR3 spells CASSLSGGALSNQPQHF. The CDR3 DNA reads TGTGCCAGCAGTTTATCGGGGGGAGCTCTGAGCAATCAGCCCCAGCATTTT.

The V gene is TRBV30, the J gene TRBJ2-3; 7 nucleotides agree with TRBD2. V lost 2 bases, J lost 0 bases, and 5 bases stayed unmatched. The V gene's germline CDR1 is GTSNPN and CDR2 SVGIG (reference sequence). This CDR3 is 15 amino acids long. CDR3 in amino acids: CAWSSGMTSTDTQYF. The CDR3 DNA sequence: TGTGCCTGGAGTAGCGGGATGACTAGCACAGATACGCAGTATTTT.